This T cell receptor beta chain came from a study of T cell changes during pregnancy in multiple sclerosis. The protocol was immunoSEQ multiplex PCR, while the TCRdb copy is restricted to in-frame clones and leaves out a portion. Of approximately 48,000 clones in the sample, approximately 90% are singletons; the top ten hold around 0.37%. The source is a female donor with multiple sclerosis, enrolled in a pregnancy study. Source: CD4+ T cells from peripheral blood mononuclear cells, taken after pregnancy.

The CDR3 nucleotides are TGTGCCAGCAGCCAACCTGACAGCCCGAATCAGCCCCAGCATTTT. This sequence encodes CASSQPDSPNQPQHF. J is TRBJ1-5 and V is TRBV4-2; perhaps TRBD1 as D (5 bases). CDR1 and CDR2 (germline): LGHNA, YNFKEQ. Trimming pared 2 bases from V and 4 bases from J, leaving 12 bases between. The CDR3 length is 15 residues.